Here is one TCR beta chain with its context. Its cognate antigen is unknown. The source of the sample is a study of OX40 agonist ivuxolimab in advanced cancers. Background on the study: Three patients got partial responses; one had hepatocellular carcinoma and two had cutaneous melanoma. Study observations and caveats: Researchers report that CD8+ T cells had, on average, more expanded clones than CD4+.

After removal of 2 bases from V and 5 bases from J, the junction contained 12 bases not matched to a gene. Germline V gene data show CDR1 as MNHEY and CDR2 as SMNVEV (reference sequence). The CDR3 spans 17 residues. Measured with immunoSEQ multiplex PCR; TCRdb has only the in-frame clones, and not every one. The data contain 45,000 to 55,000 clones, roughly 85% of them singletons. The material was CD4+ or CD8+ T cells sorted from blood, obtained in a trial of the OX40 agonist ivuxolimab. This TCR derives from an adult with an advanced solid tumor such as melanoma, head and neck, liver or kidney cancer. The J gene is TRBJ2-3, the V gene TRBV27; TRBD1 matches 8 bases. CDR3 amino acids: CASSLIRRGRDGDTQYF. The CDR3 DNA sequence: TGTGCCAGCAGTTTAATTCGCAGGGGGCGCGATGGAGATACGCAGTATTTT.